The TCR beta chain described here comes from a study of PD-1 blockade in mismatch repair-deficient tumors (dated by TCRdb to about 2017). With regard to the full study: Between September 2013 and 2016, the trial enrolled 86 consecutive patients with about eleven types of mismatch repair-deficient cancer, all of whom had received prior treatment and were progressing. Tumor-associated T cell clones were tracked in the peripheral blood of patients responding to PD-1 blockade by deep sequencing of TCR CDR3 regions.

Library preparation used the immunoSEQ multiplex PCR assay. Here the immuneACCESS table is served through TCRdb, limited to in-frame sequences with V and J called. Missing clones are a known gap in these copies; in checked studies unresolved V genes cover under half, and the rest lacks a known reason. The sample table records approximately 130,000 clones; 70% to 90% of these occur just once. The top ten constitute roughly 14% of the sample. Note on this clone: No antigen is known for it. Base qualities are not provided; no much larger clone lies one nucleotide away.

For each enrolled patient, mismatch repair deficiency was established using either polymerase chain reaction or immunohistochemistry. Three patients who responded to pembrolizumab therapy underwent TCR sequencing. Pembrolizumab PD-1 blockade was prospectively tested in advanced mismatch repair-deficient cancers, regardless of tissue of origin, in the phase II trial. Peripheral blood T cell samples were collected serially, before PD-1 blockade began and at several time points afterward. Blood sampling time points were reported as weeks after the first dose of pembrolizumab. Overall study results and their limits: Tumor-resident clones, often undetectable in blood before treatment, expanded rapidly after pembrolizumab and then contracted, generally before radiologic responses.

The junction shows trimming of 3 bases on V and 0 bases on J, and the gene matches do not reach 4 bases of it. The CDR3 runs 17 residues from the cysteine to the phenylalanine. Solely the CDR3 DNA is kept, with 51 bases framed from the first base. From a lookup of the germline V gene, CDR1 and CDR2 are SGHRS and YFSETQ. Sequences were derived from peripheral blood, sampled 44 weeks after starting pembrolizumab. Recombination linked TRBV5-1 to TRBJ2-6; a stretch of 9 junction bases matches TRBD1. This TCR was recovered from an adult with mismatch repair-deficient cancer. The CDR3 protein: CASSSGTGYSGANVLTF. The nucleotide sequence reads as follows: TGCGCCAGCAGCTCCGGGACAGGGTACTCTGGGGCCAACGTCCTGACTTTC.